The entry that follows covers one T cell receptor beta chain sequence. It has no known antigen specificity. No clone much larger than this one lies a single base away; base qualities are absent. This sample is drawn from a study of blood T cell repertoires in COVID-19 (dated by TCRdb to the early 2020s). Turning to the overall study: Samples from collaborators originated in the United States, Italy and Spain and spanned both the acute and convalescent phases of COVID-19. The repertoires were made available in a free public database intended to serve as a resource for research on the immune response to SARS-CoV-2. The material from the prospective study consisted of cDNA or gDNA derived from T cells, B-cell-depleted T cells, or PBMCs. Deeply sampled blood TCRbeta repertoires from subjects exposed to, actively infected with, or recovered from COVID-19 were included in the dataset. A de-identified subject ID, COVID-19 status, age in years and sex were almost always included in the sample metadata. HLA class I and class II types, where available, came from metadata supplied by the sample provider rather than from assay-based typing. The samples were drawn from the first 160 participants of the ongoing ImmuneRACE study and from 950 to 1,500 subjects provided by 6 global collaborators. Beyond this particular receptor, the publication reports: The amount of clinical and demographic metadata varied by source and participant and was provided uncurated.

The collaborating institutions used their own protocols to collect whole blood in K2EDTA tubes. For TCRbeta analysis, collaborators shipped samples in one of three forms: frozen whole blood, isolated PBMCs, or DNA extracted from either of those sample types. TCRbeta CDR3 regions were amplified from genomic DNA by means of the immunoSEQ Assay, a bias-controlled multiplex PCR. On the authors' methods: The number of nucleated cells in each sample was estimated from the amplification of reference gene primers within the assay. Sequence reads were collapsed and filtered to measure the absolute abundance of every unique TCRbeta CDR3 rearrangement. For each sample, productive Simpson clonality was calculated as the square root of Simpson's diversity index over productive rearrangements. Sourced from immuneACCESS, this table was stored by TCRdb with only in-frame sequences that have V and J called. A share of the clones is absent; for the studies checked, an unresolved V gene accounts for under half, and the remainder has no known explanation. V, J and clone size are taken as reported in that table, and D and trimming were inferred from the DNA itself. Counted in this sample were about 250,000 clones; approximately 80% of them appeared once. The top ten clonotypes cover roughly 10% of the sample.

The CDR3 runs 18 amino acids, cysteine and phenylalanine included. Only the CDR3 DNA stays, 54 bases, in frame from base 1. CDR1 and CDR2 (KGHDR, SFDVKD) derive from the germline V gene. The junction carries 21 bases between V and J, which are trimmed by 2 bases and 4 bases respectively. The sequence joins TRBV24-1 to TRBJ2-3; a tentative D match to TRBD2 spans 7 bases. The material sequenced was peripheral blood. This TCR was recovered from a man at least 80 years old with acute or convalescent COVID-19. The sequenced DNA: TGTGCCACCAGTGATTGGGGCCCGGGGGGCCGCAGGGCAGATACGCAGTATTTT. Translated, it gives CATSDWGPGGRRADTQYF.